These 8 T cell receptor beta chains share one sample of origin, sequenced in a study of T cells in narcolepsy. Produced via immunoSEQ multiplex PCR; TCRdb's table is partial and in-frame only. The table lists about 32,000 clones, around four fifths of them singletons. The specimen was memory (CD45RA-) CD4+ T cells from blood. The receptors were gathered from a human donor in good health.

The V call is TRBV19, the J call TRBJ2-3; weak D call: TRBD2 (7 bases). The CDR3 length is 15 residues. CDR1 LNHDA and CDR2 SQIVND come from the germline V gene (reference sequence). Trimming took 3 bases from V and 8 from J, leaving 18 bases between them. As DNA, the CDR3 is TGTGCCAGTAGTATTTCGGCGGGGGCGAGGGGTACGCAGTATTTT. Translating gives CASSISAGARGTQYF.

The rearrangement links TRBV30 to TRBJ2-2; no reliable D call. Germline V CDR1 and CDR2: GTSNPN, SVGIG (reference sequence). Between the trimmed V and J ends, which lost 3 bases and 5 bases, there was a span of 10 bases. There are 13 residues in the CDR3. DNA for the CDR3: TGTGCCTGGAGAAATACAGCAACCGGGGAGCTGTTTTTT. It specifies CAWRNTATGELFF.

This rearrangement joins TRBV7-9 to TRBJ1-2, with D possibly TRBD1 on 5 matching bases. The CDR3 totals 15 residues. CDR1 is SEHNR and CDR2 is FQNEAQ in the germline V gene (reference sequence). Between the trimmed V and J ends, which lost 0 bases and 6 bases, there was a span of 14 bases. The CDR3 region has the DNA TGTGCCAGCAGCTTAGCTCAGGGTGACGTGAATGGCTACACCTTC. It codes for CASSLAQGDVNGYTF.

The V call is TRBV6-4, the J call TRBJ2-2; no definite D call. The CDR3 consists of 13 residues. Germline CDR1 MRHNA, CDR2 SNTAGT. V lost 3 bases and J 3 bases, leaving 5 bases between the germline ends. The CDR3 DNA is TGTGCCAGCAGTGAAGGGTACACCGGGGAGCTGTTTTTT. Translation gives CASSEGYTGELFF.

The count of this clone is one. This chain joins TRBV7-9 and TRBJ2-2; D possibly corresponds to TRBD2 (7 bases). CDR3 length equals 16 residues. Trimming took 3 bases from V and 3 from J, leaving 14 bases between them. CDR1 and CDR2 from the germline V gene are SEHNR and FQNEAQ (reference sequence). In DNA form, the CDR3 reads TGTGCCAGCAGCTTGGACGGGGGGACATACACCGGGGAGCTGTTTTTT. This encodes CASSLDGGTYTGELFF.

A word on this clone: A junction end diverges from the germline sequence, so it may reflect a read error. The chain is built from TRBV7-8 and TRBJ1-1; D remains unclear. The CDR3 length is 14 residues. CDR1 is SGHVS, CDR2 FQNEAQ, per germline. CDR3 protein: CASSVYRANAEAFF. The CDR3 region has the DNA TGTGCCAGCAGCGTGTACAGAGCGAACGCTGAAGCTTTCTTT.

J is TRBJ2-5 and V is TRBV11-2; D uncertain. CDR3 size: 14 residues. The ends were cut back, 0 bases at V and 0 bases at J, with 5 bases in the middle. Germline-derived CDR1 and CDR2 are SGHAT and FQNNGV. As DNA, the CDR3 is TGTGCCAGCAGCTTAGATCTGAACCAAGAGACCCAGTACTTC. As protein: CASSLDLNQETQYF.

The genes are TRBV4-2 and TRBJ2-5; 9 bases fit TRBD2. From germline, CDR1 is LGHNA and CDR2 YNFKEQ. Losses at the gene ends were 2 bases for V and 4 bases for J; bases not matched to a gene: 5. This CDR3 has 15 amino acids. CDR3: CASSQRAGGAETQYF. The CDR3 bases are TGTGCCAGCAGCCAAAGGGCGGGGGGGGCAGAGACCCAGTACTTC.